Shown below are 18 T cell receptor beta chains from a single sample sequenced in a study of shared clonotypes between healthy human individuals. Positively selected for CCR7, the CD45RO-negative cells used as naive CD8 cells excluded terminally differentiated effector memory CD45RA+ cells. Produced via immunoSEQ multiplex PCR; TCRdb's table is partial and in-frame only. In the table there are 1.5 million to 2.5 million clones, roughly 94% of which are singletons. Sequencing was performed on naive CD8+ T cells sorted from blood. The receptors stem from a man between 18 and 29 years old in good health.

This clone was observed once. The J gene is TRBJ2-1, the V gene TRBV19, with TRBD2 identical over 12 bases. Trimming took 5 bases from V and 5 from J; bases not matched to a gene: 7. Germline CDR1 LNHDA, CDR2 SQIVND (reference sequence). The CDR3 extends over 16 amino acids. The CDR3, as DNA: TGTGCCAGTAGTCCTCTAGCGGGAGGGTCAAACAATGAGCAGTTCTTC. Translating it yields CASSPLAGGSNNEQFF.

The chain links TRBV11-2 to TRBJ2-7, with D hard to call. The CDR3 sequence is 13 residues long. V was trimmed by 5 bases and J by 6 bases, leaving 14 bases between them. Germline assignment: CDR1 SGHAT and CDR2 FQNNGV. The CDR3 DNA follows: TGTGCCAGCAGCCCGGACCCTGCTAGCGAGCAGTACTTC. This encodes CASSPDPASEQYF.

As to this clone: Other DNA variants within this sample encode the same CDR3. The CDR3 DNA reads TGTGCCAGCAGCGTAGGGGACCCTACTTACGAGCAGTACTTC. It translates to CASSVGDPTYEQYF. V usage is TRBV9 and J usage is TRBJ2-7; tentatively, D is TRBD1 or TRBD2 (5 bases each). V gave up 0 bases and J gave up 4 bases, with 11 bases separating them. This CDR3 is built from 14 residues. Germline V gives CDR1 SGDLS, CDR2 YYNGEE.

The rearrangement joins TRBV7-9 to TRBJ2-5; D remains unclear. This CDR3 contains 13 residues. CDR1 and CDR2 (germline): SEHNR, FQNEAQ (reference sequence). The germline V and J ends were trimmed by 7 bases and 4 bases, with 13 bases remaining between them. In nucleotides, the CDR3 is TGTGCCAGCACCGAAACTGGGGTAGAGACCCAGTACTTC. This gives the protein CASTETGVETQYF.

This rearrangement joins TRBV11-2 to TRBJ2-1, with 8 positions matching TRBD2. Germline V gene sequence: CDR1 SGHAT, CDR2 FQNNGV. J was trimmed by 9 bases and V by 5 bases; bases with no gene match: 15. The CDR3 spans 16 residues. CDR3 DNA: TGTGCCAGCAGCCAACGTATCGTCGGGAGGGCCCCTGAGCAGTTCTTC. It specifies CASSQRIVGRAPEQFF.

The chain uses TRBV19 and TRBJ2-5; D could derive from TRBD1 or TRBD2 (5 bases each). V shed 5 bases and J shed 0 bases, with 10 bases lying between them. CDR1 and CDR2 from the germline V gene are LNHDA and SQIVND (reference sequence). The CDR3 totals 14 residues. CDR3 sequence: CASSAPGHQETQYF. As DNA, the CDR3 is TGTGCCAGTAGTGCACCGGGACACCAAGAGACCCAGTACTTC.

V is TRBV29-1 and J is TRBJ1-1; no clear D. The CDR3 spans 11 residues. The V gene's germline CDR1 is SQVTM and CDR2 ANQGSEA. V was shortened by 4 bases and J by 8 bases, with 11 bases between the two germline ends. DNA of the CDR3: TGCAGCGTTGTCGCAGGCGGGGAAGCTTTCTTT. It codes for CSVVAGGEAFF. The full variable domain, with the rest looked up from reference TRBV29-1 and TRBJ1-1, is SAVISQKPSRDICQRGTSLTIQCQVDSQVTMMFWYRQQPGQSLTLIATANQGSEATYESGFVIDKFPISRPNLTFSTLTVSNMSPEDSSIYLCSVVAGGEAFFGQGTRLTVV.

The rearrangement joins TRBV4-3 to TRBJ2-7, with TRBD2 identical over 8 bases. Germline V gene lookup returns CDR1 LGHNA and CDR2 YSLEER. V shed 0 bases, J shed 1 base, and the junction held 5 bases outside the gene matches. The CDR3 length is 16 residues. The CDR3, as DNA: TGCGCCAGCAGCCAAGATACCGGACTAGCTTCCTACGAGCAGTACTTC. Translated: CASSQDTGLASYEQYF.

This clone appeared once. The V and J genes are TRBV7-2 and TRBJ1-4; 7 positions match TRBD1. Germline-derived CDR1 and CDR2 are SGHTA and FQGNSA. The CDR3 is made up of 18 amino acids. The J segment lost 4 bases and the V segment lost 1 base, leaving 12 bases of the junction unmatched. CDR3 amino acids: CASSLEDRLVGVNEKLFF. CDR3 nucleotide sequence: TGTGCCAGCAGCTTAGAGGACAGGCTTGTTGGGGTTAATGAAAAACTGTTTTTT.

As regards this clone: Other DNA sequences in this specimen translate into the identical CDR3. The V and J genes are TRBV6-1 and TRBJ1-1; D may be TRBD1 (5 bases). V lost 6 bases to trimming and J lost 0 bases, with 11 bases between them. Germline CDR1 reads MNHNS; CDR2 reads SASEGT. The CDR3 is 14 residues long. The DNA of the CDR3 is TGTGCCAGCAGCTCGGGACTTATGAACACTGAAGCTTTCTTT. It codes for CASSSGLMNTEAFF.

The V and J genes are TRBV9 and TRBJ1-2; the match to TRBD1 covers 8 bases. The CDR3 length is 14 residues. Trimming at V came to 3 bases and at J to 4 bases, leaving 5 bases not matched to a gene. Per germline, CDR1 SGDLS and CDR2 YYNGEE. Written as DNA, the CDR3 is TGTGCCAGCAGCGACTGGGACAGGCCCTATGGCTACACCTTC. Its protein is CASSDWDRPYGYTF.

The genes are TRBV2 and TRBJ2-7; possibly TRBD2 for D (7 bases). Germline V lookup: CDR1 SNHLY, CDR2 FYNNEI. There are 14 residues in the CDR3. V lost 6 bases and J 5 bases, leaving 17 bases between the germline ends. The CDR3 DNA follows: TGTGCCAGCAGCGGGGGGCAGGGTAACAACGAGCAGTACTTC. It codes for CASSGGQGNNEQYF.

The chain recombines TRBV11-2 with TRBJ2-7; D is uncertain. Trimming shortened V by 3 bases and J by 7 bases, and 10 bases separated the two germline ends. The CDR3 sequence is 12 residues long. Germline-derived CDR1 and CDR2 are SGHAT and FQNNGV. CDR3 nucleotides: TGTGCCAGCAGCTTCAGGCTCGGGGAGCAGTACTTC. Translating gives CASSFRLGEQYF.

The chain combines TRBV10-3 with TRBJ2-7, with D possibly matching TRBD2 (6 bases). There are 14 residues in the CDR3. CDR1 ENHRY and CDR2 SYGVKD come from the germline V gene. Trimming took off 2 bases at V and 2 bases at J, with 10 bases between the two ends. CDR3 region: CAISEPGLPYEQYF. The CDR3 DNA reads as TGTGCCATCAGTGAGCCGGGACTCCCCTACGAGCAGTACTTC.

The CDR3 DNA reads as TGTGCCAGCAGCTTTTCAGGGGCGGCTGAAGCTTTCTTT. This sequence encodes CASSFSGAAEAFF. The rearrangement links TRBV5-4 to TRBJ1-1; perhaps TRBD1 as D (6 bases). Germline V gene sequence: CDR1 SGHNT, CDR2 YYREEE (reference sequence). CDR3 length: 13 amino acids. V was pared by 2 bases and J by 6 bases, with 11 bases between.

The J gene is TRBJ1-5, the V gene TRBV5-5, with 8 positions matching TRBD1. Germline CDR1 reads SGHKS; CDR2 reads YYEKEE (reference sequence). Trimming took 4 bases from V and 6 from J; bases not matched to a gene: 6. The CDR3 covers 14 residues. The CDR3 spells CASSTGQGAQPQHF. CDR3 in DNA: TGTGCCAGCAGCACCGGACAGGGAGCTCAGCCCCAGCATTTT.

The chain couples TRBV25-1 to TRBJ1-1; possible D gene TRBD1, 6 bases. Trimming shortened V by 4 bases and J by 8 bases, and 11 bases separated the two germline ends. Germline values: CDR1 MGHDK, CDR2 SYGVNS. The CDR3 has 12 residues. CDR3: CASSVTGGEAFF. CDR3 in DNA: TGTGCCAGCAGTGTGACGGGGGGCGAAGCTTTCTTT. The full variable domain, in which reference TRBV25-1 and TRBJ1-1 provide the parts outside the CDR3, is EADIYQTPRYLVIGTGKKITLECSQTMGHDKMYWYQQDPGMELHLIHYSYGVNSTEKGDLSSESTVSRIRTEHFPLTLESARPSHTSQYLCASSVTGGEAFFGQGTRLTVV.

About this clone: This sample also contains other DNA sequences that code for the same CDR3. The chain uses TRBV27 and TRBJ1-1, with D perhaps matching TRBD1 (5 bases). V dropped 6 bases and J dropped 1 base, with 9 bases sitting between them. CDR1 is MNHEY and CDR2 is SMNVEV in the germline V gene (reference sequence). The CDR3 consists of 13 residues. Written as DNA, the CDR3 is TGTGCCAGCAGCCTTGGACAGAACACTGAAGCTTTCTTT. Its translation: CASSLGQNTEAFF.